A single sample gave rise to the 20 T cell receptor beta chains below, sequenced in a study of cytomegalovirus exposure and HLA in healthy donors. The method was immunoSEQ multiplex PCR; TCRdb's version includes in-frame clones alone and lacks a portion of them. The repertoire includes under 200,000 clones, roughly nine tenths of them detected once, and about 6% sits in the top ten. The specimen sequenced was PBMCs. The receptors come from a woman in her twenties or thirties in good health and CMV-seronegative.

The DNA of the CDR3 is TGTGCCAGCAGCTTAAGGGACAGGGACAATCAGCCCCAGCATTTT. This codes for CASSLRDRDNQPQHF. The rearrangement uses TRBV7-3 and TRBJ1-5; 9 bases line up with TRBD1. Germline CDR1 reads SGHTA; CDR2 reads FQGTGA. V was clipped by 1 base and J by 3 bases; unmatched bases: 1. This CDR3 spans 15 amino acids.

The J gene is TRBJ2-2, the V gene TRBV27; the D call may be TRBD1 or TRBD2 (6 bases each). This CDR3 has 17 residues. The V end was cut by 5 bases, the J end by 2 bases, with 18 bases between. CDR1 MNHEY and CDR2 SMNVEV come from the germline V gene (reference sequence). The CDR3 nucleotides are TGTGCCAGCAGTCAGTGGGGGGCTGTTATCAACACCGGGGAGCTGTTTTTT. This codes for CASSQWGAVINTGELFF.

The count of this clone is one. The chain has TRBV25-1 and TRBJ1-3, with D perhaps matching TRBD1 (5 bases). V was shortened by 6 bases and J by 8 bases, with 14 bases between the two germline ends. This CDR3 is 13 amino acids long. From germline, CDR1 is MGHDK and CDR2 SYGVNS. DNA for the CDR3: TGTGCCAGCAGCCCCACAGGCGTCGACACCATATATTTT. It codes for CASSPTGVDTIYF.

This chain links TRBV2 with TRBJ2-1; D is ambiguous. Germline lookup yields CDR1 SNHLY and CDR2 FYNNEI. CDR3 length equals 10 residues. The V end lost 4 bases, the J end lost 8 bases, and 3 bases lay between the germline ends. This CDR3 is CASSVDEQFF. As DNA, the CDR3 is TGTGCCAGCAGTGTTGATGAGCAGTTCTTC.

This chain uses TRBV30 with TRBJ1-1, with D hard to call. Trimming removed 4 bases from V and 3 bases from J, with 12 bases in between. Per germline, CDR1 GTSNPN and CDR2 SVGIG (reference sequence). The CDR3 covers 13 residues. The DNA of the CDR3 is TGTGCCTGGACCCTCGCCTTTTACACTGAAGCTTTCTTT. As protein: CAWTLAFYTEAFF.

V usage is TRBV6-1 and J usage is TRBJ2-1; D remains unclear. Trimming shortened V by 8 bases and J by 9 bases, and 14 bases separated the two germline ends. This CDR3 spans 12 amino acids. Germline CDR1 is MNHNS and CDR2 is SASEGT. For the CDR3, the DNA is TGTGCCAGCTTTTGGGTTTCGGGTGAGCAGTTCTTC. Its protein product is CASFWVSGEQFF.

The chain recombines TRBV2 with TRBJ2-5, with D perhaps TRBD1 (6 bases). Per germline, CDR1 SNHLY and CDR2 FYNNEI. Trimming shortened V by 4 bases and J by 7 bases, and 13 bases separated the two germline ends. The CDR3 contains 13 residues. CDR3 in amino acids: CASSGQGQGTQYF. CDR3 bases: TGTGCCAGCAGTGGTCAGGGGCAGGGGACCCAGTACTTC.

The chain carries TRBV5-1 and TRBJ2-5; maybe TRBD1 (5 bases). With 1 base removed from V and 5 bases from J, the gap between germline ends came to 9 bases. There are 13 residues in the CDR3. CDR1 is SGHRS, CDR2 YFSETQ, per germline. The CDR3 bases are TGCGCCAGCAGCTTGAGGGGTGGCGAGACCCAGTACTTC. This sequence encodes CASSLRGGETQYF.

The chain combines TRBV11-2 with TRBJ2-4, with a weak D call TRBD1 (6 bases). The CDR3 runs to 15 residues. The germline CDR1 and CDR2 sequences are SGHAT and FQNNGV. Trimming removed 2 bases from V and 6 bases from J, with 14 bases in between. The CDR3 protein is CASSLLVMDRNIQYF. CDR3 in DNA: TGTGCCAGCAGCTTACTTGTCATGGACAGAAACATTCAGTACTTC.

J is TRBJ1-5 and V is TRBV19, with a tentative D call TRBD1 (6 bases). In germline, CDR1 is LNHDA, CDR2 SQIVND (reference sequence). Deletions cut 7 bases from V and 2 bases from J, with 15 bases between. The CDR3 is 15 amino acids. CDR3 region: CASTDAYRGNQPQHF. The CDR3 DNA sequence: TGTGCCAGTACCGACGCTTACAGGGGCAATCAGCCCCAGCATTTT.

The chain links TRBV6-1 to TRBJ1-1, with unresolved D. The CDR3 sequence is 13 residues long. Trimming removed 8 bases at V and 0 bases at J, with 10 bases between. Germline loops: CDR1 MNHNS, CDR2 SASEGT. CDR3 amino acids: CASGKSLNTEAFF. Written as DNA, the CDR3 is TGTGCCAGCGGAAAGTCCCTGAACACTGAAGCTTTCTTT.

This clone is a singleton in its sample. The chain combines TRBV27 with TRBJ1-1, with D perhaps matching TRBD1 (5 bases). CDR3 size: 13 residues. CDR1 and CDR2 from the germline V gene are MNHEY and SMNVEV (reference sequence). V gave up 6 bases and J gave up 4 bases, with 12 bases separating them. DNA for the CDR3: TGTGCCAGCAGGGGCCGGGGGACCACTGAAGCTTTCTTT. Residues: CASRGRGTTEAFF.

This clone has just one count. The J gene is TRBJ1-1, the V gene TRBV6-4; D uncertain. Trimming pared 0 bases from V and 9 bases from J, leaving 8 bases between. CDR1 and CDR2 from the germline V gene are MRHNA and SNTAGT. This CDR3 is 12 amino acids long. The chain's CDR3 is CASSDSNEQAFF. As DNA, the CDR3 is TGTGCCAGCAGTGACTCGAATGAGCAAGCTTTCTTT.

This rearrangement joins TRBV7-8 to TRBJ1-2, with unresolved D. V was shortened by 5 bases and J by 0 bases, with 10 bases between the two germline ends. The germline V gene has CDR1 SGHVS and CDR2 FQNEAQ. This CDR3 is built from 14 residues. CDR3 loop: CASSPGAANYGYTF. CDR3 sequence (DNA): TGTGCCAGCAGCCCCGGAGCAGCTAACTATGGCTACACCTTC.

The chain couples TRBV4-1 to TRBJ2-5, with a weak D call TRBD1 (5 bases). The germline gives CDR1 MGHRA, CDR2 YSYEKL. The CDR3 spans 14 residues. V was shortened by 1 base and J by 5 bases, with 11 bases between the two germline ends. In nucleotides, the CDR3 is TGCGCCAGCAGCCAAGGCCAGGGTCGGGAGACCCAGTACTTC. Protein product: CASSQGQGRETQYF.

The chain uses TRBV5-6 and TRBJ2-7; 10 nucleotides agree with TRBD1. The CDR3 covers 14 residues. Trimming took 0 bases from V and 7 from J; bases not matched to a gene: 4. The germline V gene encodes CDR1 SGHDT and CDR2 YYEEEE. As DNA, the CDR3 is TGTGCCAGCAGCTTGGGACAGGGGGCTAGGGAGCAGTACTTC. Translated: CASSLGQGAREQYF. The whole variable domain, remainder taken from reference TRBV5-6 and TRBJ2-7, is DAGVTQSPTHLIKTRGQQVTLRCSPKSGHDTVSWYQQALGQGPQFIFQYYEEEERQRGNFPDRFSGHQFPNYSSELNVNALLLGDSALYLCASSLGQGAREQYFGPGTRLTVT.

The chain employs TRBV19 and TRBJ1-1; the D gene is possibly TRBD1 (5 bases). CDR1 and CDR2 (germline): LNHDA, SQIVND (reference sequence). V lost 1 base and J 2 bases, leaving 8 bases between the germline ends. This CDR3 is 14 amino acids long. In DNA, the CDR3 is TGTGCCAGTAGTATAGGAGGGGCCAACACTGAAGCTTTCTTT. It encodes CASSIGGANTEAFF.

The genes are TRBV5-1 and TRBJ2-7, with 11 nucleotides matching TRBD2. J was trimmed by 5 bases and V by 1 base; bases with no gene match: 8. The CDR3 totals 16 residues. From germline, CDR1 is SGHRS and CDR2 YFSETQ. The DNA for the CDR3 is TGCGCCAGCAGCTTGTTAAGTGTGACTAGCGGGGACGAGCAGTACTTC. This encodes CASSLLSVTSGDEQYF.

The rearrangement uses TRBV2 and TRBJ1-5; 10 bases line up with TRBD1. CDR3 length: 15 residues. The V gene end was trimmed by 2 bases and the J gene end by 7 bases; junction bases not matched to a gene: 5. Germline V gene data show CDR1 as SNHLY and CDR2 as FYNNEI. CDR3 protein: CASSESTGGWQPQHF. The DNA for the CDR3 is TGTGCCAGCAGTGAATCGACAGGGGGCTGGCAGCCCCAGCATTTT.

The chain employs TRBV7-9 and TRBJ1-2; 8 bases line up with TRBD1. The junction had 10 bases not matched to a gene; V was cut back by 6 bases and J by 4 bases. The CDR3 is made up of 15 amino acids. Germline-derived CDR1 and CDR2 are SEHNR and FQNEAQ (reference sequence). This chain's CDR3 is CASRPGQGFGYGYTF. Here the CDR3 DNA reads TGTGCCAGCAGACCAGGACAGGGCTTTGGCTATGGCTACACCTTC.